This T cell receptor beta chain appears in the sequencing data of a study of radiotherapy plus CTLA-4 blockade in lung cancer. This clone was recorded once. The CDR3 totals 14 residues. Germline assignment: CDR1 MNHEY and CDR2 SVGAGI. Some clones are missing from TCRdb's copy, which holds only in-frame ones; the method was immunoSEQ multiplex PCR. There are about 59,000 clones in the sample; around three quarters occur only once, and about 9% lies in the top ten. The TCR originated in a human donor with non-small cell lung cancer whose response to radiotherapy plus ipilimumab could not be evaluated. The sample consisted of peripheral blood, taken from a patient treated with radiotherapy plus ipilimumab. The chain employs TRBV6-5 and TRBJ2-5, with TRBD1 matching over 8 bases. The closer fit of TRBJ2-7 to the DNA end suggests the J call may be wrong. Written as DNA, the CDR3 is TGTGCCAGCAGTTTAGGGACAGGCGGCAGCGAGCAGTACTTC. Protein sequence: CASSLGTGGSEQYF.